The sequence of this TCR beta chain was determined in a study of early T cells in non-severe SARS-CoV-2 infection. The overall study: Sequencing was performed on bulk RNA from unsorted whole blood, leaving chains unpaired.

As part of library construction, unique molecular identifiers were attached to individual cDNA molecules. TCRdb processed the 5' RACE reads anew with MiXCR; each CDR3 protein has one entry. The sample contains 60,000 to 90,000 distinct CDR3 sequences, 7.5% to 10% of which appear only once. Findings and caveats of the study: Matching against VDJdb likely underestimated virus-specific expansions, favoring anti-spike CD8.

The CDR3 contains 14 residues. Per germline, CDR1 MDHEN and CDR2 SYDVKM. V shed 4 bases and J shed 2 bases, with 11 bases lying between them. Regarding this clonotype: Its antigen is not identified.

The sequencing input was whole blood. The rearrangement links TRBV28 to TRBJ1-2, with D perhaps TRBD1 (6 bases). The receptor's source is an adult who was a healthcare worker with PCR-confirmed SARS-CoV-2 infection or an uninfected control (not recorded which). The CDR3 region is CASSSHQGNYGYTF. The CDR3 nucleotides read TGTGCCAGCAGTTCCCACCAGGGGAACTATGGCTACACCTTC.